The 25 T cell receptor beta chains presented below share a single source sample, sequenced in a study of T cell responses to AZD1222 COVID-19 vaccine (TCRdb year 2021). Library creation used the immunoSEQ multiplex PCR assay. In its TCRdb copy, this immuneACCESS table keeps in-frame sequences only and misses some clones. Where compared with another copy, unresolved V genes explain less than half of these, and the others have no known cause. The sample has more than 110,000 clones on record, around 91% of them singletons. The top ten clones comprise approximately 4.5% of the sample. Sample time point, as interpreted from the label and publication: baseline before first vaccination. This sample comprised peripheral blood, obtained on day 0 of AZD1222 vaccination. The source of these receptors is an adult in good health.

The gene calls are TRBV19 and TRBJ1-2; D is undetermined. This CDR3 contains 15 residues. In germline, CDR1 is LNHDA, CDR2 SQIVND (reference sequence). The ends were cut back, 4 bases at V and 4 bases at J, with 16 bases in the middle. The CDR3 loop is CASSRRPEISYGYTF. CDR3 nucleotide sequence: TGTGCCAGTAGTAGACGTCCGGAGATAAGCTATGGCTACACCTTC.

This clone was observed once. The J gene is TRBJ2-1, the V gene TRBV19; the D call may be TRBD1 or TRBD2 (5 bases each). The CDR3 covers 15 residues. CDR1 is LNHDA, CDR2 SQIVND, per germline (reference sequence). The V end was cut by 1 base, the J end by 2 bases, with 9 bases between. The CDR3 protein is CASSIGGTAYNEQFF. The CDR3 bases are TGTGCCAGTAGTATAGGAGGGACGGCCTACAATGAGCAGTTCTTC.

The chain couples TRBV7-6 to TRBJ2-1, with 7 bases that match TRBD1. The CDR3 runs to 19 residues. Germline assignment: CDR1 SGHVS and CDR2 FNYEAQ. The ends lost 5 bases at V and 2 bases at J; junction bases unmatched: 18. CDR3 sequence (DNA): TGTGCCAGCAGCCCGACGGGACAGAAGGTCCCAATAACCTACAATGAGCAGTTCTTC. The encoded protein is CASSPTGQKVPITYNEQFF.

This chain links TRBV5-1 with TRBJ1-2, with 9 nucleotides matching TRBD1. Germline V gives CDR1 SGHRS, CDR2 YFSETQ. Trimming cost V 1 base and J 7 bases; bases outside gene matches: 8. The CDR3 length is 15 residues. The DNA of the CDR3 is TGCGCCAGCAGCTTGCCCCCTGGGGACAGGGCTGGCTACACCTTC. Encoded protein: CASSLPPGDRAGYTF.

V usage is TRBV4-1 and J usage is TRBJ1-1; D remains unclear. CDR1 MGHRA and CDR2 YSYEKL come from the germline V gene. V lost 0 bases and J 10 bases, leaving 9 bases between the germline ends. The CDR3 has 12 amino acids. The CDR3 coding sequence is TGCGCCAGCAGCCAAGATGGGATCCGAGCTTTCTTT. It encodes CASSQDGIRAFF.

The chain uses TRBV25-1 and TRBJ1-4, with D hard to call. Trimming stripped 6 bases from V and 8 bases from J, with 16 bases between. The V gene's germline CDR1 is MGHDK and CDR2 SYGVNS. This CDR3 is 14 amino acids long. The CDR3 nucleotides are TGTGCCAGCAGCACAGCCGGATTTTACGAAAAACTGTTTTTT. Residues: CASSTAGFYEKLFF.

This chain connects TRBV6-5 to TRBJ1-2; 8 nucleotides agree with TRBD1. With 6 bases clipped from V and 4 bases from J, the junction kept 4 bases outside the gene matches. From germline, CDR1 is MNHEY and CDR2 SVGAGI. CDR3 length: 13 residues. The CDR3 loop is CASREDRAYGYTF. DNA of the CDR3: TGTGCCAGCAGAGAGGACAGGGCCTATGGCTACACCTTC.

The chain employs TRBV3-1 (or the pseudogene TRBV3-2) and TRBJ2-7, with 9 nucleotides matching TRBD2. V shed 4 bases and J 6 bases; nucleotides not matched to a gene: 10. The CDR3 sequence is 15 residues long. From germline, CDR1 is LGHDT and CDR2 YNNKEL (reference sequence). The CDR3 DNA follows: TGTGCCAGCAGCCCAGATAGAAGCGGGAGGTTCGAGCAGTACTTC. It codes for CASSPDRSGRFEQYF.

The J gene is TRBJ2-5, the V gene TRBV5-1; D remains unclear. The CDR3 consists of 12 residues. The V gene lost 5 bases and the J gene lost 1 base, with 6 bases spanning the gap. In germline, CDR1 is SGHRS, CDR2 YFSETQ. Written as DNA, the CDR3 is TGCGCCAGCAGTATTACCCAAGAGACCCAGTACTTC. Its translation is CASSITQETQYF.

The genes are TRBV10-1 and TRBJ2-7; TRBD1 matches at 7 bases. Germline CDR1 reads WNHNN; CDR2 reads SYGVQD (reference sequence). The CDR3 contains 14 residues. V trimming: 8 bases; J trimming: 0 bases; junction bases outside the gene matches: 7. The chain's CDR3 is CASDTGTASYEQYF. CDR3 bases: TGCGCCAGCGACACCGGGACAGCCTCCTACGAGCAGTACTTC.

The chain joins TRBV5-4 to TRBJ2-7, with D perhaps matching TRBD2 (6 bases). This CDR3 is built from 15 residues. CDR1 is SGHNT and CDR2 is YYREEE in the germline V gene (reference sequence). V gave up 0 bases and J gave up 5 bases, with 15 bases separating them. Here the CDR3 DNA reads TGTGCCAGCAGCTTGGGTGGGAGGCCCTACAACGAGCAGTACTTC. This gives the protein CASSLGGRPYNEQYF. Supplemented by reference TRBV5-4 and TRBJ2-7, the full variable domain reads ETGVTQSPTHLIKTRGQQVTLRCSSQSGHNTVSWYQQALGQGPQFIFQYYREEENGRGNFPPRFSGLQFPNYSSELNVNALELDDSALYLCASSLGGRPYNEQYFGPGTRLTVT.

This rearrangement joins TRBV6-2 or TRBV6-3 to TRBJ1-2; the D gene is possibly TRBD1 (6 bases). CDR1 and CDR2 from the germline V gene are MNHEY and SVGEGT. The CDR3 contains 15 residues. V was shortened by 0 bases and J by 7 bases, with 15 bases between the two germline ends. In DNA form, the CDR3 reads TGTGCCAGCAGTTACTCCCGGGGACAAGGGGTTGGCTACACCTTC. Encoded protein: CASSYSRGQGVGYTF.

The gene calls are TRBV7-9 and TRBJ2-7, with D perhaps matching TRBD2 (5 bases). V gave up 4 bases and J gave up 7 bases, with 14 bases separating them. The CDR3 has 13 amino acids. In germline, CDR1 is SEHNR, CDR2 FQNEAQ (reference sequence). The CDR3 loop reads CASSSLVAGEQYF. The CDR3 region has the DNA TGTGCCAGCAGCTCCCTGGTGGCGGGTGAGCAGTACTTC.

The CDR3 region is CASSLGLGSPLHF. The CDR3 coding sequence is TGTGCCAGCAGTTTAGGCCTCGGATCACCCCTCCACTTT. The V call is TRBV27, the J call TRBJ1-6; no firm D call. Germline assignment: CDR1 MNHEY and CDR2 SMNVEV (reference sequence). V was shortened by 2 bases and J by 10 bases, with 9 bases between the two germline ends. The CDR3 loop spans 13 amino acids.

The rearrangement joins TRBV30 to TRBJ1-3, with TRBD1 matching over 8 bases. Trimming took 7 bases from V and 10 from J; bases not matched to a gene: 9. CDR3 length equals 12 residues. The germline CDR1 and CDR2 sequences are GTSNPN and SVGIG (reference sequence). CDR3 nucleotide sequence: TGTGCCTCCCAAGGACAGGGAAGGACCATATATTTT. This gives the protein CASQGQGRTIYF. Variable domain in full (rest from reference TRBV30 and TRBJ1-3): SQTIHQWPATLVQPVGSPLSLECTVEGTSNPNLYWYRQAAGRGLQLLFYSVGIGQISSEVPQNLSASRPQDRQFILSSKKLLLSDSGFYLCASQGQGRTIYFGEGSWLTVV.

This clone was found a few times. The chain employs TRBV9 and TRBJ2-1; the match to TRBD2 covers 8 bases. V shed 5 bases, J shed 4 bases, and the junction held 5 bases outside the gene matches. Germline-derived CDR1 and CDR2 are SGDLS and YYNGEE. The CDR3 is 14 residues long. The CDR3 DNA sequence: TGTGCCAGCAGTGCGTTAGCGGGATACAATGAGCAGTTCTTC. Its protein product is CASSALAGYNEQFF.

The chain joins TRBV27 to TRBJ2-1, with 8 bases aligning to TRBD1. This CDR3 is built from 16 residues. Unmatched junction bases numbered 11, after V lost 3 bases and J lost 7 bases. CDR1 and CDR2 from the germline V gene are MNHEY and SMNVEV (reference sequence). The CDR3 nucleotides read TGTGCCAGCAGTTTCTTGGACAGGGTTTGGGGTAATGAGCAGTTCTTC. It is translated as CASSFLDRVWGNEQFF.

This clone has just one count. The chain combines TRBV28 with TRBJ1-2; possibly TRBD1 for D (6 bases). V was pared by 5 bases and J by 3 bases, with 13 bases between. Germline values: CDR1 MDHEN, CDR2 SYDVKM. This CDR3 contains 14 residues. The CDR3 nucleotides read TGTGCCAGCAGTCTAGGTAGGGGGGACTATGGCTACACCTTC. Protein: CASSLGRGDYGYTF.

The chain links TRBV4-1 to TRBJ2-5; either TRBD1 or TRBD2 may supply D (6 bases each). V gave up 1 base and J gave up 1 base, with 22 bases separating them. Germline lookup yields CDR1 MGHRA and CDR2 YSYEKL. The CDR3 spans 19 residues. CDR3: CASSQVGGRRLESQETQYF. The CDR3 DNA is TGCGCCAGCAGCCAAGTGGGGGGCCGAAGGTTGGAGTCCCAAGAGACCCAGTACTTC.

As DNA, the CDR3 is TGTGCCAGCAGCAACAACTACGAGCAGTACTTC. Translated: CASSNNYEQYF. This chain links TRBV2 with TRBJ2-7; D call uncertain. This CDR3 spans 11 amino acids. Trimming took off 6 bases at V and 3 bases at J, with 6 bases between the two ends. The germline V gene has CDR1 SNHLY and CDR2 FYNNEI.

In this sample, this clone turned up a few times. The V call is TRBV30, the J call TRBJ1-1; D possibly corresponds to TRBD1 (5 bases). V lost 0 bases and J lost 6, with 20 bases in between. The CDR3 consists of 16 residues. CDR1 is GTSNPN, CDR2 SVGIG, per germline (reference sequence). Here the CDR3 DNA reads TGTGCCTGGAGTGTACAGGCAAGGAGAAGGAGGGCTGAAGCTTTCTTT. It translates to CAWSVQARRRRAEAFF.

CDR3 loop: CASTGQNEKLFF. DNA of the CDR3: TGTGCCAGCACAGGACAGAATGAAAAACTGTTTTTT. The chain combines TRBV28 with TRBJ1-4; D might be TRBD1 (6 bases). Trimming left V 7 bases short and J 5 bases short, with 8 bases between. Germline V gives CDR1 MDHEN, CDR2 SYDVKM. The CDR3 has 12 amino acids.

The chain has TRBV18 and TRBJ1-3, with D maybe TRBD1 (5 bases). The length of the CDR3 is 16 residues. Germline CDR1 and CDR2: KGHSH and LQKENI. Between the trimmed V and J ends, which lost 3 bases and 2 bases, there was a span of 14 bases. CDR3 sequence (DNA): TGTGCCAGCTCACCGGCGGGGGTAGTAGCTGGAAACACCATATATTTT. Encoded protein: CASSPAGVVAGNTIYF. The full variable domain, completed using reference TRBV18 and TRBJ1-3, is NAGVMQNPRHLVRRRGQEARLRCSPMKGHSHVYWYRQLPEEGLKFMVYLQKENIIDESGMPKERFSAEFPKEGPSILRIQQVVRGDSAAYFCASSPAGVVAGNTIYFGEGSWLTVV.

The chain links TRBV27 to TRBJ1-2; 8 bases map to TRBD1. CDR3 length: 15 residues. Trimming at V came to 6 bases and at J to 1 base, leaving 7 bases not matched to a gene. Germline V lookup: CDR1 MNHEY, CDR2 SMNVEV (reference sequence). The CDR3 loop reads CASSLTGAVNYGYTF. CDR3 nucleotides: TGTGCCAGCAGCTTGACAGGGGCGGTTAACTATGGCTACACCTTC.

This sequence joins TRBV19 and TRBJ1-5; 7 bases are a match to TRBD1. The CDR3 has 16 amino acids. V lost 5 bases and J lost 7; bases outside the gene matches: 14. Germline CDR1 LNHDA, CDR2 SQIVND (reference sequence). CDR3 in DNA: TGTGCCAGTAGTCCTAGGGACAGTGGTTCAACCCAGCCCCAGCATTTT. Protein product: CASSPRDSGSTQPQHF.